The rows below give T cell receptor beta chains drawn from one sample of a study of cytomegalovirus exposure and HLA in healthy donors. Measured with immunoSEQ multiplex PCR; TCRdb has only the in-frame clones, and not every one. The sample gives around 130,000 clones, about 72% of which show up once; 1.6% is in the top ten. Specimen: PBMCs. These receptors all come from a man aged 30 to 45 in good health and CMV-seropositive. Both conserved end residues are part of each CDR3. D genes are given only for firm matches. Only some rows state a clone size, as once, few, many or a class for expanded clones.

size	V	J	D	CDR3	DNA
-	TRBV5-1	TRBJ1-3	-	CASSLAEVPSSGNTIYF	TGCGCCAGCAGCTTGGCGGAGGTCCCCAGCTCTGGAAACACCATATATTTT
-	TRBV10-3	TRBJ2-5	-	CAISAVGGRQETQYF	TGTGCCATCAGTGCAGTTGGCGGGCGGCAAGAGACCCAGTACTTC
-	TRBV6-4	TRBJ1-1	TRBD1	CASSEIKRQGKNEWNTEAFF	TGTGCCAGCAGTGAGATAAAGAGACAGGGAAAAAATGAATGGAACACTGAAGCTTTCTTT
-	TRBV21-1	TRBJ2-1	-	CASSARGRYGNEQFF	TGTGCCAGCAGCGCCAGGGGGCGATATGGCAATGAGCAGTTCTTC
-	TRBV5-1	TRBJ2-7	-	CASSLLGQSSYEQYF	TGCGCCAGCAGCTTGTTAGGACAGAGCTCCTACGAGCAGTACTTC
-	TRBV9	TRBJ2-7	TRBD1	CASSVVGQGAGEQYF	TGTGCCAGCAGCGTAGTCGGACAGGGGGCGGGAGAGCAGTACTTC
-	TRBV7-3	TRBJ2-5	-	CASSPTGQETQYF	TGTGCCAGCAGCCCCACGGGGCAAGAGACCCAGTACTTC
-	TRBV28	TRBJ2-5	TRBD2	CASSLGLAGNQETQYF	TGTGCCAGCAGTTTAGGCCTAGCGGGAAATCAAGAGACCCAGTACTTC
-	TRBV21-1	TRBJ2-7	-	CASSRLADYEQYF	TGTGCCAGCAGCAGGCTAGCGGACTACGAGCAGTACTTC
-	TRBV7-6	TRBJ2-4	TRBD1	CASSLGAPRTGLAKNIQYF	TGTGCCAGCAGCTTAGGGGCGCCGAGGACAGGTCTCGCCAAAAACATTCAGTACTTC
-	TRBV6-6	TRBJ1-1	-	CASSYPTANTEAFF	TGTGCCAGCAGTTATCCGACAGCGAACACTGAAGCTTTCTTT
-	TRBV9	TRBJ2-3	-	CASSGASTDTQYF	TGTGCCAGCAGCGGGGCTAGCACAGATACGCAGTATTTT
-	TRBV7-2	TRBJ2-3	TRBD2	CASSPTSGSYTDTQYF	TGTGCCAGCAGCCCCACTAGCGGGAGCTACACAGATACGCAGTATTTT
-	TRBV5-1	TRBJ2-5	TRBD1	CASSYLTGVEETQYF	TGCGCCAGCAGCTACCTGACAGGGGTTGAAGAGACCCAGTACTTC
once	TRBV2	TRBJ1-1	-	CASSPQGIDTEAFF	TGTGCCAGCAGCCCACAGGGAATAGACACTGAAGCTTTCTTT
-	TRBV2	TRBJ2-3	-	CASREVIPTSRTDTQYF	TGTGCCAGCAGGGAGGTTATACCTACATCTCGCACAGATACGCAGTATTTT
-	TRBV7-9	TRBJ2-2	-	CSSSLGQGLNTGELFF	TGTTCCAGCAGCTTAGGGCAGGGCCTGAACACCGGGGAGCTGTTTTTT
few	TRBV5-8	TRBJ2-1	TRBD2	CASSLLAGALNEQFF	TGTGCCAGCAGCCTGCTAGCGGGAGCACTCAATGAGCAGTTCTTC
-	TRBV5-1	TRBJ1-1	TRBD1	CASRPGTGKNTEAFF	TGCGCCAGCAGGCCCGGGACAGGGAAGAACACTGAAGCTTTCTTT
-	TRBV29-1	TRBJ2-1	TRBD1	CSTREGTGAHNEQFF	TGCAGCACAAGGGAGGGGACAGGGGCCCACAATGAGCAGTTCTTC
-	TRBV6-1	TRBJ1-5	-	CASREGDGSQPQHF	TGTGCCAGCAGAGAAGGGGACGGGAGTCAGCCCCAGCATTTT
-	TRBV4-1	TRBJ1-1	-	CASSQTPENTEAFF	TGCGCCAGCAGCCAAACCCCAGAGAACACTGAAGCTTTCTTT
-	TRBV7-2	TRBJ2-3	-	CASSLDYIRASTDTQYF	TGTGCCAGCAGCTTAGATTACATCAGGGCTAGCACAGATACGCAGTATTTT
-	TRBV15	TRBJ1-2	TRBD1	CATSREGDSYGYTF	TGTGCCACCAGCAGAGAGGGGGACAGCTATGGCTACACCTTC
-	TRBV5-1	TRBJ1-1	-	CASTADSTKKEAFF	TGCGCCAGCACCGCGGACAGTACAAAGAAGGAAGCTTTCTTT
-	TRBV25-1	TRBJ2-7	TRBD2	CASSPWGGSLEQYF	TGTGCCAGCAGTCCCTGGGGAGGGTCTCTCGAGCAGTACTTC
-	TRBV5-1	TRBJ2-7	-	CASSLDQGDEQYF	TGCGCCAGCAGCTTGGATCAAGGGGACGAGCAGTACTTC
few	TRBV15	TRBJ1-2	TRBD1	CATSRRTGPPYGYTF	TGTGCCACCAGCAGAAGGACAGGGCCCCCCTATGGCTACACCTTC
-	TRBV5-4	TRBJ2-7	-	CASSYQGFDEQYF	TGTGCCAGCAGTTATCAGGGCTTTGACGAGCAGTACTTC
-	TRBV7-3	TRBJ2-5	-	CASSRAAGETQYF	TGTGCCAGCAGCCGCGCGGCGGGGGAGACCCAGTACTTC
-	TRBV2	TRBJ1-1	-	CASSHPLRGGNTEAFF	TGTGCCAGCAGTCACCCCCTCCGAGGGGGAAATACTGAAGCTTTCTTT
-	TRBV18	TRBJ1-4	-	CASSPPQGEGEKLFF	TGTGCCAGCTCACCACCGCAAGGGGAAGGTGAAAAACTGTTTTTT
-	TRBV4-3	TRBJ2-2	TRBD2	CASSRLAGNTGELFF	TGCGCCAGCAGCCGCCTAGCGGGAAACACCGGGGAGCTGTTTTTT
-	TRBV5-1	TRBJ2-7	TRBD1	CASSQTGALYEQYF	TGCGCCAGCAGCCAGACAGGGGCCCTATACGAGCAGTACTTC
-	TRBV6-5	TRBJ1-3	TRBD1	CASSYSTWGDRDF	TGTGCCAGCAGTTACTCCACCTGGGGGGACAGGGATTTT